This T cell receptor (beta chain) was profiled in a study of low-dose radiotherapy and immunotherapy resistance in tumors. TCRs were amplified for approximately 21 PCR cycles with a constant-region primer and V-primer adapter. Each CDR3 protein is one row after TCRdb ran MiXCR on the reads. The sample consists of 50,000 or so distinct CDR3 sequences, 33% of them appearing once. Many counts were recorded for this clonotype. The time point here: after trial treatment. Stated treatment: LDRT plus nivolumab, ipilimumab, low-dose cyclophosphamide and aspirin (RACIN trial). Eligibility was restricted to patients presenting with advanced solid tumors that lacked tumor-infiltrating lymphocytes. The CDR3 extends over 15 amino acids. Trimming removed 2 bases from V and 4 bases from J; junction bases left unmatched: 5. Germline values: CDR1 MNHNY, CDR2 SVGAGI (reference sequence).

The chain uses TRBV6-6 and TRBJ2-5; 9 nucleotides agree with TRBD2. Sequenced material: PBMCs, taken after low-dose radiotherapy plus immunotherapy. The source is a male donor with rectosigmoid adenocarcinoma. The CDR3, as DNA: TGTGCCAGCAGTTACGAGGCGGGGGGGCGAGAGACCCAGTACTTC. Translation: CASSYEAGGRETQYF.